A single T cell receptor (beta chain) is shown here with its context. The antigen is not known. Breast cancer patients provided tissue from their axillary draining lymph nodes. This specimen belongs to a study of breast tumors, draining lymph nodes, adjacent tissues. MiXCR, applied by TCRdb to the multiplex PCR reads, yields one record per CDR3 protein. Of some 130,000 distinct CDR3 sequences detected, about 20% appear once; the ten largest clones hold just over 2.5%. Trimming at V came to 5 bases and at J to 0 bases, leaving 8 bases not matched to a gene. Germline loops: CDR1 MDHEN, CDR2 SYDVKM. This CDR3 is built from 17 residues. Study-wide results and caveats: Most tumor T cells seemingly derive from lymph node, then expand in tumor. Compared with basal-like, luminal-like tumors shared significantly more repertoire with nontumor tissue. That most tumor T cells come from lymph nodes remained unproven. Compared with lymph nodes, tumors were less diverse; compared with nontumor tissue, more.

The sequencing input was axillary lymph node tissue. This sequence was found in a female donor with breast cancer. Some clones in this sample may be carry-over from other donors' samples. The V and J genes are TRBV28 and TRBJ2-2; 8 bases fit TRBD1. CDR3 protein: CASSGRQGTPNTGELFF. DNA of the CDR3: TGTGCCAGCAGTGGTCGACAGGGGACCCCGAACACCGGGGAGCTGTTTTTT.